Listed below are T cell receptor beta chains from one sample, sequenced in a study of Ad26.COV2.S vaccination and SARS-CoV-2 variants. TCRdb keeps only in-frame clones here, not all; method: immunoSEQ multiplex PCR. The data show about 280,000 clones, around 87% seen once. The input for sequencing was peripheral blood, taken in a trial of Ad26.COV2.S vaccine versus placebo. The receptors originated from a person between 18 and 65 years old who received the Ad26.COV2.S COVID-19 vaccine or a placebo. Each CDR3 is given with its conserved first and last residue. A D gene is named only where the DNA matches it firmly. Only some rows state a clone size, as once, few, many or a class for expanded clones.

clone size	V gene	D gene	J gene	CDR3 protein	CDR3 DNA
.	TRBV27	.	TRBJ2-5	CASSLRIEETQYF	TGTGCCAGCAGTTTAAGGATTGAAGAGACCCAGTACTTC
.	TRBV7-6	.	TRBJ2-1	CASSLILLGLGHYNEQFF	TGTGCCAGCAGCTTAATCCTGCTTGGTCTGGGTCACTACAATGAGCAGTTCTTC
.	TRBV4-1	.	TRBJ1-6	CASSRGYTGTQDSYNSPLHF	TGCGCCAGCAGCCGGGGATATACCGGGACACAAGACTCCTATAATTCACCCCTCCACTTT
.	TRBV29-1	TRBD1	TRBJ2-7	CSVRQGAVRSSYEQYF	TGCAGCGTTAGACAGGGGGCAGTCCGGAGCTCCTACGAGCAGTACTTC
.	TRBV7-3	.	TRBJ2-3	CASSLRPRTDTQYF	TGTGCCAGCAGCTTGAGACCCCGCACAGATACGCAGTATTTT
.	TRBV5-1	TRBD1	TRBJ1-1	CASSSRTGGTEAFF	TGCGCCAGCAGCTCGCGGACAGGGGGGACTGAAGCTTTCTTT
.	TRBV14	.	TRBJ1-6	CASSQRWSPLHF	TGTGCCAGCAGCCAGCGGTGGTCACCCCTCCACTTT
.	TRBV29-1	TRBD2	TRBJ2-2	CSVVPAGGPSGELFF	TGCAGCGTAGTCCCAGCGGGAGGGCCATCCGGGGAGCTGTTTTTT
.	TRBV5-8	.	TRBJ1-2	CASSSRGGNGYTF	TGTGCCAGCAGTTCCAGGGGAGGGAATGGCTACACCTTC
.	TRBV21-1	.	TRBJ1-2	CASSKAIRDGYTF	TGTGCCAGCAGCAAAGCAATCAGGGACGGCTACACCTTC
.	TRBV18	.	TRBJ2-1	CASSDRSSYNEQFF	TGTGCCAGCTCAGACCGTAGCTCCTACAATGAGCAGTTCTTC
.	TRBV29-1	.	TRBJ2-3	CSVDAGSTDTQYF	TGCAGCGTTGATGCGGGTAGCACAGATACGCAGTATTTT
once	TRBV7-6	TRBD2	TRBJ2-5	CASSFFGGETQYF	TGTGCCAGCAGCTTCTTCGGGGGGGAGACCCAGTACTTC
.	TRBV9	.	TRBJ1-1	CASSVNVNTEAFF	TGTGCCAGCAGCGTTAACGTGAACACTGAAGCTTTCTTT
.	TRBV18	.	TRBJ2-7	CASSPPSREGEQYF	TGTGCCAGCTCACCACCGAGCAGGGAAGGAGAGCAGTACTTC
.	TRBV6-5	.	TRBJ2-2	CASSYRPTTGELFF	TGTGCCAGCAGTTACCGTCCGACGACCGGGGAGCTGTTTTTT
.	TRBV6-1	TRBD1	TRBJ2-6	CASSARQGAGANVLTF	TGTGCCAGCAGTGCCCGACAGGGGGCTGGGGCCAACGTCCTGACTTTC
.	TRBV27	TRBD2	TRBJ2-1	CASSSRGLAGEEQFF	TGTGCCAGCAGTTCCCGAGGGCTAGCGGGAGAGGAGCAGTTCTTC